This T cell receptor (beta chain) is from a study of T cell responses to AZD1222 COVID-19 vaccine. Study-wide results and caveats: Sampled repertoires all dated from after the peak T cell response. Donors were largely white British and mainly female; clonal diversity was possibly underestimated.

This clone has just a few counts. Its antigen is currently unknown. Data came from immunoSEQ multiplex PCR; TCRdb stores just in-frame clones and leaves some out. The sample includes approximately 110,000 clones, approximately 85% of them seen just once. Deletions cut 0 bases from V and 8 bases from J, with 13 bases between. CDR1 and CDR2 from the germline V gene are MNHEY and SVGAGI. The CDR3 sequence is 14 residues long. The chain uses TRBV6-5 and TRBJ1-2, with D perhaps TRBD1 (5 bases). The sequences come from peripheral blood, collected on day 0 of AZD1222 vaccination. The TCR sequence derives from an adult in good health. CDR3 DNA: TGTGCCAGCAGTTACTCGGGGGGGGGAGAAGGCTACACCTTC. It yields the protein CASSYSGGGEGYTF.